These T cell receptor beta chains were read from a single sample in a study of a mutant IDH1 vaccine in newly diagnosed glioma. No cognate antigen is known for these TCRs. The method was immunoSEQ multiplex PCR; TCRdb's version includes in-frame clones alone and lacks a portion of them. The data contain roughly 60,000 clones, about 80% of them singletons. Sequences were derived from PBMCs, sampled from a glioma patient whose treatment included an IDH1 peptide vaccine. These receptors all come from a man aged 25-45 years with glioma. Each CDR3 is given with its conserved first and last residue. Fields, in order: CDR3 length, J gene, V gene, clone size, CDR3 protein. Clone size is shown for a subset of rows, as once, few, many or a class of expanded clone.

>15|TRBJ2-1|TRBV27|NA
CASSFSGLARNEQFF
>13|TRBJ2-2|TRBV18|NA
CASSPAGAGELFF
>14|TRBJ2-5|TRBV5-1|NA
CASSWGPSGETQYF
>15|TRBJ1-5|TRBV7-2|NA
CTSSLTGLSNQPQHF
>11|TRBJ2-2|TRBV2|NA
CASSDPGELFF
>11|TRBJ2-7|TRBV9|NA
CASSLSYEQYF
>15|TRBJ2-7|TRBV14|once
CASSQGVGVSYEQYF
>14|TRBJ2-7|TRBV2|NA
CASRSERVRYEQYF
>19|TRBJ2-1|TRBV11-2|NA
CASSSKGGQGGSSYNEQFF
>16|TRBJ2-1|TRBV7-9|once
CASSNEAGTPPNEQFF
>14|TRBJ2-2|TRBV7-6|NA
CASSARAVTGELFF
>15|TRBJ2-2|TRBV15|NA
CATSTSRVNTGELFF
>13|TRBJ1-1|TRBV29-1|NA
CSVALLLNTEAFF
>16|TRBJ2-7|TRBV9|NA
CASSASVVGVSYEQYF
>18|TRBJ2-3|TRBV6-4|NA
CASSDRSLLAGGVDTQYF
>15|TRBJ2-3|TRBV6-4|NA
CASRRTSGTVDTQYF
>14|TRBJ2-7|TRBV2|NA
CASKKPPRLYEQYF
>14|TRBJ2-5|TRBV10-3|NA
CAISESREKETQYF
>15|TRBJ1-5|TRBV19|NA
CASSLGGGGFQPQHF
>13|TRBJ2-2|TRBV30|NA
CAWGGANTGELFF
>14|TRBJ2-7|TRBV11-2|NA
CASSLTRTGNEQYF
>18|TRBJ1-6|TRBV9|NA
CASSPHRTPGRDNSPLHF
>12|TRBJ2-7|TRBV6-6|NA
CASSYRSHEQYF
>14|TRBJ2-3|TRBV27|NA
CASSLRQFTDTQYF
>15|TRBJ1-5|TRBV10-3|once
CASQAVGYSNQPQHF
>15|TRBJ2-1|TRBV13|NA
CASSLGGSSYNEQFF
>14|TRBJ1-2|TRBV15|NA
CATSRDRTGYGYTF
>14|TRBJ1-6|TRBV6-5|once
CASSYRVRNSPLHF
>15|TRBJ2-2|TRBV9|NA
CASSVSQEVTGELFF
>14|TRBJ2-1|TRBV2|NA
CASSEVGVTDEQFF
>15|TRBJ2-7|TRBV11-2|NA
CASSTHRGRAYEQYF
>13|TRBJ2-1|TRBV30|NA
CAWSVGGFYEQFF
>14|TRBJ1-5|TRBV19|NA
CASSIRLYNQPQHF
>15|TRBJ1-4|TRBV7-9|once
CASSLGDRGSEKLFF
>13|TRBJ1-2|TRBV27|NA
CASSLRGTYGYTF
>13|TRBJ1-2|TRBV7-2|NA
CASSLAGHYGYTF
>16|TRBJ1-5|TRBV28|once
CASTPAAAYSNQPQHF
>15|TRBJ2-7|TRBV19|NA
CASSIGPLPSYEQYF
>15|TRBJ2-5|TRBV18|NA
CASSPNRGPQETQYF
>17|TRBJ1-3|TRBV5-4|NA
CASSLTGQASSGNTIYF
>14|TRBJ1-5|TRBV28|once
CASSTGGEHQPQHF
>15|TRBJ2-7|TRBV5-1|NA
CASSPGGTDNYEQYF
>16|TRBJ2-7|TRBV5-6|NA
CASSLSGDRDNYEQYF
>12|TRBJ2-5|TRBV15|NA
CATSRDRATQYF
>15|TRBJ2-1|TRBV4-2|many
CASSVTSPSYNEQFF
>11|TRBJ2-7|TRBV6-4|NA
CARSEPYEQYF
>15|TRBJ1-6|TRBV6-5|NA
CASSPSRVGGSPLHF
>15|TRBJ2-1|TRBV11-2|NA
CASSLSLAVNNEQFF
>18|TRBJ2-1|TRBV4-2|NA
CASSQGVLAGFSYNEQFF
>15|TRBJ1-5|TRBV19|NA
CASSNGRGDYQPQHF
>15|TRBJ1-2|TRBV19|NA
CASPNADPASEGYTF
>14|TRBJ1-1|TRBV6-1|NA
CASTQPGQGTEAFF
>12|TRBJ2-7|TRBV29-1|NA
CSATDNSAEQYF
>13|TRBJ1-5|TRBV15|NA
CATSGGGNQPQHF
>14|TRBJ2-7|TRBV5-1|few
CASSLPGASYEQYF
>14|TRBJ1-2|TRBV5-6|NA
CASTYDRGNYGYTF
>14|TRBJ1-3|TRBV18|few
CASSPRQNGNTIYF
>15|TRBJ2-7|TRBV28|NA
CATCPQNRFPYEQYF